The clone carrying this T cell receptor (beta chain) showed up just a few times. The antigen remains unidentified. The same CDR3 also results from other DNA sequences found in this sample. This entry is derived from a study of beta chain features in type 1 diabetes. Looking at the study overall: Cells sorted and examined across all samples totaled over 95 million.

Findings and caveats of the study: Patients with Type 1 diabetes showed moderately but significantly shorter TCRB CDR3s in all four CD4+ subsets. Whether TCRB rearrangement is influenced by HLA type went unresolved here. The cDNA sequencing approach could over-represent high-TCR-expressing cells.

Germline CDR1 is SGDLS and CDR2 is YYNGEE. Trimming at V came to 0 bases and at J to 1 base, leaving 1 base not matched to a gene. The CDR3 is made up of 17 amino acids. The whole isolated RNA underwent reverse transcription, so sequencing captured expressed TCRB transcripts. TCRdb's table, derived via immunoSEQ multiplex PCR, lists solely in-frame clones and lacks some. This table holds about 340,000 clones, around 9% found once. Purity exceeded 98% in all sorted populations. The sample comprised central memory CD4+ T cells from blood. The source of this sequence is a man in his thirties or forties with type 1 diabetes. The J gene is TRBJ2-2, the V gene TRBV9; 12 bases align to TRBD2. DNA of the CDR3: TGTGCCAGCAGCGTAGGACTAGCGGGGGAGAACACCGGGGAGCTGTTTTTT. Translating gives CASSVGLAGENTGELFF. Full variable domain (remainder filled in from reference TRBV9 and TRBJ2-2): DSGVTQTPKHLITATGQRVTLRCSPRSGDLSVYWYQQSLDQGLQFLIQYYNGEERAKGNILERFSAQQFPDLHSELNLSSLELGDSALYFCASSVGLAGENTGELFFGEGSRLTVL.